What follows describes a single T cell receptor (beta chain). Antigen unknown. Second-dose groups at about 4 or about 12 weeks were pooled. Trimming took 2 bases from V and 2 from J; bases not matched to a gene: 8. The CDR3 is 16 residues long. Germline CDR1 reads SGDLS; CDR2 reads YYNGEE. This sample stems from a study of T cell responses to AZD1222 COVID-19 vaccine. Study observations and caveats: There were repertoire samples only from the period after the peak T cell response. Among the donors, most were white British and more were female, and clonal diversity was possibly underestimated.

The data were produced by immunoSEQ multiplex PCR, yet TCRdb's version contains in-frame clones alone and is incomplete. The sample consists of fewer than 70,000 clones, 80% of them appearing once. This sequence originates from an adult who received the AZD1222 COVID-19 vaccine. J is TRBJ2-7 and V is TRBV9; 9 nucleotides agree with TRBD1. This material consisted of peripheral blood, taken 28 days after the second AZD1222 dose. The chain's CDR3 is CASSVAGTGSTYEQYF. CDR3 nucleotide sequence: TGTGCCAGCAGCGTGGCCGGGACAGGGAGTACCTACGAGCAGTACTTC.